This TCR beta chain stems from a study of human versus mouse CDR3 diversity and MHC coevolution (dated by TCRdb to 2016 to 2017). Concerning the study at large: The immunoSEQ assay was reported to detect one in 200,000 T cells and to minimize multiplex PCR amplification bias. Across mouse and human samples, each sample had between about 0.6 x 10^7 and 1.7 x 10^7 valid reads. Human naive CD4 T cell repertoires served as a reference for TCR selection on multiple MHC II alleles, compared against human-TCR-locus transgenic mice with single MHC II. The human cohort comprised three healthy volunteer blood donors, one aged 30 to 40, one aged 40 to 50 and one aged 60 to 69 at collection.

CDR1 and CDR2 were assigned from the germline V gene (reference sequence) as LNHDA and SQIVND. Taken from cysteine to phenylalanine, the CDR3 has 16 residues. The entry retains the CDR3 DNA only, 48 bases that are in frame from base 1. Clipping removes 7 bases from V and 4 bases from J, with 10 as the unmatched junction base count. Of note for this clone: There is no known antigen for this receptor. Base qualities are not recorded, but no much larger clone differs from it by a single base.

The QIAGEN blood and tissue kit was used to extract genomic DNA from sorted cells, and the DNA was quantified on a NanoDrop 1000. Deep sequencing and quantification of TCR alpha and beta chains were performed on the immunoSEQ platform by multiplex PCR of genomic DNA. Per the source publication's procedure: TCR sequences were annotated using IMGT gene and region definitions. Out-of-frame rearrangements were used as a proxy for the preselection repertoire and compared with in-frame clonotypes. The iCHAO1 estimator supplied with the immunoSEQ platform was used to estimate repertoire size. A Gini index based on the Lorenz curve was applied to in-frame amino acid clonotypes to measure clonal inequality. The intersect function in the R package tcR was used to count shared clonotypes, while the Jaccard index served to score similarity. V, J and V-J usage frequencies went into a principal component analysis run with the R prcomp function, with no normalization applied. Held by TCRdb, this immuneACCESS table contains in-frame sequences only and omits some clones. Under half of the omission traces to an unresolved V gene where checked; the cause of the rest is unknown. V and J calls and clone size are copied from that table; D and trimming were computed from the DNA. The sample table lists roughly 80,000 clones, 85% to 95% of them with a count of one. The ten top clones hold less than 0.19% of the sample.

Naive CD4 T cells, defined as CD45RO-negative and CD62L-positive, were isolated from PBMCs by fluorescence-activated cell sorting. From each donor, around 54 ml of fresh peripheral blood was taken, and Ficoll density centrifugation was then used to isolate PBMCs. All samples were sorted on a FACSAria III instrument and reached purity above 90%. On the study overall, not on this receptor specifically: Among all the groups compared, the lowest clonal inequality scores came from two of the three human donors. On average, humans had more CDR3 deletions and insertions than mice did, pointing to greater exonuclease and TdT activity. iCHAO1 estimates gave humans the largest TCR beta repertoire, some 1.5 million clonotypes, attributed likely to selection by multiple MHC II molecules. Because human T cells were selected on six MHC II alleles, repertoire diversity was not considered directly comparable between humans and mice.

Recombination linked TRBV19 to TRBJ2-2; the junction holds 9 bases that match TRBD1. The clonotype was recovered from a person between 30 and 69 years old in good health. Sequencing was performed on naive CD4+ T cells from blood. This sample's cell subset or site label indicates: CD45RO-negative CD62L-positive naive CD4 T cells. The DNA sequence is given as TGTGCCAGTAAACCCCGACAGGGGGATCTCACCGGGGAGCTGTTTTTT. Its amino acids are CASKPRQGDLTGELFF.